The clone carrying this T cell receptor beta chain was detected many times. The antigen is not known. The ends were cut back, 5 bases at V and 5 bases at J, with 15 bases in the middle. Germline CDR1 is SGHKS and CDR2 is YYEKEE (reference sequence). The CDR3 has 14 residues. TCRdb called the 5' RACE reads again in MiXCR, with one record for every CDR3 protein. Here the sample spans 500,000 or so distinct CDR3 sequences, less than 6% being singletons. These data come from a study of CD8 T cells in ankylosing spondylitis. Points from the study as a whole: In reactive arthritis synovial fluid and blood, some motif variants had been reported before. Typical of ankylosing spondylitis blood, it appeared, was a TCR beta motif of under 10 highly homologous variants.

This chain connects TRBV5-5 to TRBJ2-3; the D gene is possibly TRBD1 (5 bases). Sample: blood, either unsorted or a sorted T cell fraction (not recorded which). This clonotype originated in a male donor with ankylosing spondylitis. In DNA, the CDR3 is TGTGCCAGCAGTTATGCAGGGCAGGGAGATACGCAGTATTTT. It encodes CASSYAGQGDTQYF. Variable domain in full (rest from reference TRBV5-5 and TRBJ2-3): DAGVTQSPTHLIKTRGQQVTLRCSPISGHKSVSWYQQVLGQGPQFIFQYYEKEERGRGNFPDRFSARQFPNYSSELNVNALLLGDSALYLCASSYAGQGDTQYFGPGTRLTVL.